Below are 24 T cell receptor beta chains sequenced from a single sample in a study of T cells in Graves' hyperthyroidism and ophthalmopathy. Using RNA transcripts as the source, TCR beta CDR3 regions were amplified. An initial round of RT-PCR targeting the TCR CDR3 relied on the HTBI primer set. A single record per CDR3 protein comes from TCRdb applying MiXCR to the multiplex PCR reads. The table shows about 570,000 distinct CDR3 sequences, with 40% to 55% occurring only once. Sequencing used peripheral blood or thyroid tissue (not recorded which). The source of these receptors is an adult woman with Graves' disease, either hyperthyroidism or ophthalmopathy (not recorded which).

V and J are TRBV27 and TRBJ2-7; possibly TRBD2 for D (5 bases). The CDR3 is made up of 15 amino acids. V lost 1 base and J lost 3, with 13 bases in between. Germline V lookup: CDR1 MNHEY, CDR2 SMNVEV (reference sequence). The CDR3 DNA sequence: TGTGCCAGCAGTTTATGGCTAGCTTACCTCTACGAGCAGTACTTC. This codes for CASSLWLAYLYEQYF.

The rearrangement joins TRBV20-1 to TRBJ1-5; 11 bases are a match to TRBD1. The CDR3 loop spans 14 amino acids. Germline V gene sequence: CDR1 DFQATT, CDR2 SNEGSKA (reference sequence). The V and J ends lost 6 bases and 7 bases, in that order; junction bases with no gene match: 8. The CDR3 DNA reads as TGCAGTGCAGCGGACAGGGGGCAGAAGCAGCCCCAGCATTTT. It is translated as CSAADRGQKQPQHF.

With regard to this clonotype: At one boundary the junction diverges from the germline segment, which might be a read error. This chain connects TRBV7-9 to TRBJ2-6, with D possibly being TRBD2 (6 bases). The CDR3 sequence is 15 residues long. Germline lookup yields CDR1 SEHNR and CDR2 FQNEAQ (reference sequence). The CDR3 coding sequence is TGTGCCGGCAGCGGCCCGGGAGCTGGGGCCAACGTCCTGACTTTC. Its protein product is CAGSGPGAGANVLTF.

This clonotype has a count of ten or more. J is TRBJ2-5 and V is TRBV20-1; 7 positions match TRBD1. Germline V CDR1 and CDR2: DFQATT, SNEGSKA (reference sequence). V trimming: 1 base; J trimming: 5 bases; junction bases outside the gene matches: 13. This CDR3 is built from 16 residues. The CDR3 protein is CSARGDTQGFGETQYF. In DNA, the CDR3 is TGCAGTGCTAGAGGAGATACACAGGGGTTTGGGGAGACCCAGTACTTC.

In its sample, this clonotype was seen many times. The chain links TRBV10-3 to TRBJ1-2; D is ambiguous. Germline lookup yields CDR1 ENHRY and CDR2 SYGVKD. Trimming stripped 10 bases from V and 4 bases from J, with 16 bases between. CDR3 length: 13 residues. CDR3 nucleotide sequence: TGTGCCACCACGAGAACAAGGTTCTATGGCTACACCTTC. Translated, it gives CATTRTRFYGYTF.

The rearrangement links TRBV29-1 to TRBJ1-1; TRBD1 agrees at 11 bases. CDR1 SQVTM and CDR2 ANQGSEA come from the germline V gene. This CDR3 region has 12 residues. The CDR3 DNA follows: TGCGGGACAGGGGGGGGTCCCACTGAAGCTTTCTTT. Encoded protein: CGTGGGPTEAFF.

The rearrangement links TRBV20-1 to TRBJ2-2; the D call may be TRBD1 or TRBD2 (5 bases each). The CDR3 has 13 amino acids. V lost 6 bases and J lost 2, with 10 bases in between. Germline CDR1 DFQATT, CDR2 SNEGSKA (reference sequence). CDR3 nucleotide sequence: TGCAGTGCAGGGACCGGTAACACCGGGGAGCTGTTTTTT. Translating it yields CSAGTGNTGELFF.

In its sample, this clonotype was seen many times. The chain couples TRBV12-3 or TRBV12-4 to TRBJ1-4, with D possibly being TRBD1 (5 bases). CDR3 length equals 16 residues. The V end was cut by 3 bases, the J end by 4 bases, with 15 bases between. CDR3: CASSFRQFRFNEKLFF. In nucleotides, the CDR3 is TGTGCCAGCAGTTTTAGACAGTTTAGATTTAATGAAAAACTGTTTTTT.

This clonotype is a singleton in its sample. The chain recombines TRBV7-9 with TRBJ1-5; tentatively, D is TRBD1 (5 bases). CDR3 length: 16 amino acids. Germline V gene lookup returns CDR1 SEHNR and CDR2 FQNEAQ (reference sequence). V lost 1 base and J lost 2, with 12 bases in between. This CDR3 is CASSLGDGGGNQPQHF. CDR3 nucleotides: TGTGCCAGCAGCTTAGGGGACGGAGGTGGCAATCAGCCCCAGCATTTT.

This clonotype has ten or more counts. The V and J genes are TRBV2 and TRBJ2-7, with TRBD2 identical over 9 bases. Looked up from germline, CDR1 is SNHLY and CDR2 is FYNNEI. V shed 3 bases, J shed 3 bases, and the junction held 3 bases outside the gene matches. The CDR3 spans 14 residues. The CDR3 DNA follows: TGTGCCAGCAGTGAGGGACTAGCTATCTACGAGCAGTACTTC. Protein product: CASSEGLAIYEQYF. Full variable domain (remainder filled in from reference TRBV2 and TRBJ2-7): EPEVTQTPSHQVTQMGQEVILRCVPISNHLYFYWYRQILGQKVEFLVSFYNNEISEKSEIFDDQFSVERPDGSNFTLKIRSTKLEDSAMYFCASSEGLAIYEQYFGPGTRLTVT.

This clonotype was detected only once. The J gene is TRBJ1-4, the V gene TRBV5-6, with a possible D match to TRBD1 (5 bases). Germline V gene data show CDR1 as SGHDT and CDR2 as YYEEEE. V was clipped by 5 bases and J by 6 bases, with 17 bases between them. The CDR3 sequence is 15 residues long. The CDR3 loop reads CASSPTGARDEKLFF. CDR3 in DNA: TGTGCCAGCAGTCCGACCGGGGCGAGGGATGAAAAACTGTTTTTT. Full variable domain (outside the CDR3, taken from reference TRBV5-6 and TRBJ1-4): DAGVTQSPTHLIKTRGQQVTLRCSPKSGHDTVSWYQQALGQGPQFIFQYYEEEERQRGNFPDRFSGHQFPNYSSELNVNALLLGDSALYLCASSPTGARDEKLFFGSGTQLSVL.

The gene calls are TRBV19 and TRBJ1-5; no firm D call. This CDR3 contains 9 residues. Trimming shortened V by 6 bases and J by 9 bases, and 3 bases separated the two germline ends. The germline V gene has CDR1 LNHDA and CDR2 SQIVND (reference sequence). The CDR3 nucleotides read TGTGCCAGTAGGGGGCCCCAGCATTTT. It yields the protein CASRGPQHF. The variable domain in full, with the rest retrieved from reference TRBV19 and TRBJ1-5, is DGGITQSPKYLFRKEGQNVTLSCEQNLNHDAMYWYRQDPGQGLRLIYYSQIVNDFQKGDIAEGYSVSREKKESFPLTVTSAQKNPTAFYLCASRGPQHFGDGTRLSIL.

The sample holds many counts of this clonotype. The chain joins TRBV20-1 to TRBJ2-2; D may be TRBD1 or TRBD2 (5 bases each). The length of the CDR3 is 15 residues. Germline V CDR1 and CDR2: DFQATT, SNEGSKA (reference sequence). The V end was cut by 0 bases, the J end by 7 bases, with 15 bases between. In DNA, the CDR3 is TGCAGTGCTAGAGATGGTGGGGGAGAGGACGGGGAGCTGTTTTTT. Its translation: CSARDGGGEDGELFF.

This clonotype has at least ten counts. The chain uses TRBV9 and TRBJ1-5; unclear D gene. V dropped 0 bases and J dropped 0 bases, with 13 bases sitting between them. Germline V CDR1 and CDR2: SGDLS, YYNGEE. This CDR3 comprises 17 residues. CDR3 DNA: TGTGCCAGCAGCGTAGAAGACGGACCTTATAGCAATCAGCCCCAGCATTTT. It translates to CASSVEDGPYSNQPQHF.

This clonotype occurred many times. The V call is TRBV10-3, the J call TRBJ1-3; possible D gene TRBD1, 5 bases. The V and J ends lost 6 bases and 4 bases respectively, with 7 bases between them. This CDR3 is 12 amino acids long. Germline values: CDR1 ENHRY, CDR2 SYGVKD. The CDR3 nucleotides are TGTGCCATCAGCAGGGACGGAAACACCATATATTTT. It specifies CAISRDGNTIYF.

The chain carries TRBV7-9 and TRBJ2-7, with 9 nucleotides matching TRBD2. The germline V gene has CDR1 SEHNR and CDR2 FQNEAQ (reference sequence). Trimming at V came to 0 bases and at J to 4 bases, leaving 4 bases not matched to a gene. This CDR3 is 15 amino acids long. CDR3 loop: CASSLAPSGDYEQYF. For the CDR3, the DNA is TGTGCCAGCAGCTTAGCTCCTAGCGGGGATTACGAGCAGTACTTC.

The V gene is TRBV29-1, the J gene TRBJ1-3; unclear D gene. Trimming removed 8 bases at V and 3 bases at J, with 8 bases between. The germline CDR1 and CDR2 sequences are SQVTM and ANQGSEA. The CDR3 runs 11 residues. CDR3 amino acids: CSLAVGNTIYF. The CDR3 DNA reads TGCAGCCTCGCGGTTGGAAACACCATATATTTT.

The rearrangement joins TRBV15 to TRBJ1-6; TRBD1 agrees at 9 bases. The CDR3 contains 16 residues. Germline V CDR1 and CDR2: LNHNV, YYDKDF (reference sequence). The V gene end was trimmed by 3 bases and the J gene end by 5 bases; junction bases not matched to a gene: 5. The CDR3 DNA follows: TGTGCCACCAGCAGTGTACAGGGGGCGAATAATTCACCCCTCCACTTT. This sequence encodes CATSSVQGANNSPLHF.

In its sample, this clonotype was seen many times. The V and J genes are TRBV29-1 and TRBJ2-5; 14 bases fit TRBD2. Germline assignment: CDR1 SQVTM and CDR2 ANQGSEA. With 8 bases clipped from V and 5 bases from J, the junction kept 25 bases outside the gene matches. CDR3 length: 20 residues. The CDR3 loop is CSYAPVRVTSGRAVWETQYF. The CDR3 coding sequence is TGCAGCTATGCCCCCGTCCGTGTGACTAGCGGGAGGGCCGTGTGGGAGACCCAGTACTTC.

This clonotype has a handful of counts. The J gene is TRBJ1-5, the V gene TRBV27; D is perhaps TRBD1 (5 bases). This CDR3 is 16 amino acids long. Trimming took 5 bases from V and 4 from J, leaving 18 bases between them. Germline V gene data show CDR1 as MNHEY and CDR2 as SMNVEV (reference sequence). The CDR3 region has the DNA TGTGCCAGCAGTCCCCTGGGAAACCAGGGAAATCAGCCCCAGCATTTT. Amino acid sequence: CASSPLGNQGNQPQHF.

This clonotype came up many times. The rearrangement uses TRBV15 and TRBJ2-5; no firm D call. The V gene's germline CDR1 is LNHNV and CDR2 YYDKDF (reference sequence). This CDR3 is 14 amino acids long. Trimming removed 0 bases from V and 2 bases from J, with 7 bases in between. The CDR3 here is CATSRDRSQETQYF. The DNA for the CDR3 is TGTGCCACCAGCAGAGATCGCAGTCAAGAGACCCAGTACTTC.

This clonotype has a handful of counts. This chain uses TRBV7-2 with TRBJ1-2, with 7 nucleotides matching TRBD1. The CDR3 length is 14 residues. Looked up from germline, CDR1 is SGHTA and CDR2 is FQGNSA. V was pared by 4 bases and J by 2 bases, with 4 bases of the junction left unmatched. The CDR3 DNA reads as TGTGCCAGCAGCTCTACACAGGGGAACTATGGCTACACCTTC. It codes for CASSSTQGNYGYTF.

The chain links TRBV9 to TRBJ1-5, with a weak D call TRBD1 (6 bases). The CDR3 is made up of 18 amino acids. Trimming removed 0 bases from V and 2 bases from J, with 18 bases in between. The germline CDR1 and CDR2 sequences are SGDLS and YYNGEE. The DNA of the CDR3 is TGTGCCAGCAGCGTAGGAGGGGCAGGGGAACGCGGCAATCAGCCCCAGCATTTT. It codes for CASSVGGAGERGNQPQHF.

In its sample, this clonotype was seen once. V is TRBV5-1 and J is TRBJ1-1, with D perhaps TRBD1 (6 bases). With 0 bases removed from V and 6 bases from J, the gap between germline ends came to 15 bases. Per the germline V gene, CDR1 is SGHRS and CDR2 is YFSETQ. This CDR3 is 15 amino acids long. The CDR3 DNA reads as TGCGCCAGCAGCTTGGGATCGGGGACAAGTCCTGAAGCTTTCTTT. Translated: CASSLGSGTSPEAFF.